This T cell receptor beta chain was recovered during a study of preoperative IRX-2 immunotherapy in early breast cancer. Treatment defined: preoperative locoregional IRX-2 cytokine immunotherapy. Patients received preoperative, locoregional IRX-2 cytokine immunotherapy in a phase Ib study. Profiling relied on immunoSEQ multiplex PCR, and the TCRdb table lists in-frame clones only, not all of them. Of over 25,000 clones in the sample, around 83% were seen once. The sequenced sample was lymph node tissue, obtained from a patient treated with IRX-2 immunotherapy. The sequence was obtained from a human donor with breast cancer.

CDR3 DNA: TGTGCCAGCAGACCGGGGACAACGCGGGAAAAACTGTTTTTT. This codes for CASRPGTTREKLFF. The rearrangement links TRBV28 to TRBJ1-4, with TRBD1 as a possible D gene (6 bases). The ends were cut back, 6 bases at V and 8 bases at J, with 16 bases in the middle. This CDR3 comprises 14 residues. Germline V gives CDR1 MDHEN, CDR2 SYDVKM.